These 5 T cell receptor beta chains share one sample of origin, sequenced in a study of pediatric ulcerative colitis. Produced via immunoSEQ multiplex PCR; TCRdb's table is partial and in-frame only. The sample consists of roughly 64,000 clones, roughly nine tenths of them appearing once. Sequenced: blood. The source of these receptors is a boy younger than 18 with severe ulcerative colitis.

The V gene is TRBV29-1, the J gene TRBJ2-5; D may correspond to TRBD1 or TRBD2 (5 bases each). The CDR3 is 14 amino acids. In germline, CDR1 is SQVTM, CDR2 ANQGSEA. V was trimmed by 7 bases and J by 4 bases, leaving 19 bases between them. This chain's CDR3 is CSGFQGSGLETQYF. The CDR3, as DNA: TGCAGCGGGTTCCAGGGATCGGGGCTAGAGACCCAGTACTTC.

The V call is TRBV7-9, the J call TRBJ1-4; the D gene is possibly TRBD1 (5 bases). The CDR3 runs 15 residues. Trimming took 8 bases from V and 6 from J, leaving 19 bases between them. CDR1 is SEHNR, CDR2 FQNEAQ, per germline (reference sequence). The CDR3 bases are TGTGCCAGCGGGTACTTCCGGGGGGGAGATGAAAAACTGTTTTTT. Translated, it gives CASGYFRGGDEKLFF. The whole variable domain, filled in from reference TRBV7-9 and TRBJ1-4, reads DTGVSQNPRHKITKRGQNVTFRCDPISEHNRLYWYRQTLGQGPEFLTYFQNEAQLEKSRLLSDRFSAERPKGSFSTLEIQRTEQGDSAMYLCASGYFRGGDEKLFFGSGTQLSVL.

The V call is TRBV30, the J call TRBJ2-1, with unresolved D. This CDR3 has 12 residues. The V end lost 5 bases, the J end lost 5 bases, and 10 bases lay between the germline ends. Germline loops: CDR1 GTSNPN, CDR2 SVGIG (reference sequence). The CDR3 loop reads CAWGPSDNEQFF. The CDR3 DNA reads TGTGCCTGGGGGCCCTCGGACAATGAGCAGTTCTTC.

CDR3 nucleotides: TGTGCCAGCAGTTTACCGGGACCCGCCGGCGAGCAGTACTTC. As protein: CASSLPGPAGEQYF. The chain couples TRBV27 to TRBJ2-7; D may correspond to TRBD1 or TRBD2 (5 bases each). From germline, CDR1 is MNHEY and CDR2 SMNVEV (reference sequence). Trimming shortened V by 2 bases and J by 6 bases, and 14 bases separated the two germline ends. The CDR3 runs to 14 residues.

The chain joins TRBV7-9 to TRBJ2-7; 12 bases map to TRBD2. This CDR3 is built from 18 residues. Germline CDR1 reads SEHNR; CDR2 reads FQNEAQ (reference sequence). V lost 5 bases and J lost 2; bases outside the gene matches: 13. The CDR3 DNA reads TGTGCCAGCAGCCTCGGGACTAGCGGGCTTAGTAGGACCTACGAGCAGTACTTC. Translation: CASSLGTSGLSRTYEQYF. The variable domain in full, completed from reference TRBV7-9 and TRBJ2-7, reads DTGVSQNPRHKITKRGQNVTFRCDPISEHNRLYWYRQTLGQGPEFLTYFQNEAQLEKSRLLSDRFSAERPKGSFSTLEIQRTEQGDSAMYLCASSLGTSGLSRTYEQYFGPGTRLTVT.